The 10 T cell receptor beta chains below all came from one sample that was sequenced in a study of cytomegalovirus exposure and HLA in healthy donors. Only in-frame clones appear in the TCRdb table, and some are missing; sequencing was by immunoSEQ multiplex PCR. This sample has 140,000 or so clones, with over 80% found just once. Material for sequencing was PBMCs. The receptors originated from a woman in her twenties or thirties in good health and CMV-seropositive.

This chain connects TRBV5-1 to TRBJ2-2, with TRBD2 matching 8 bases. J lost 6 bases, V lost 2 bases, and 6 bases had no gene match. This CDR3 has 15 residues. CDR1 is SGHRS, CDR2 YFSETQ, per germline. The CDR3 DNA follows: TGCGCCAGCAGCTTCGGAGCGGGAGTACCCGGGGAGCTGTTTTTT. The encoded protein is CASSFGAGVPGELFF. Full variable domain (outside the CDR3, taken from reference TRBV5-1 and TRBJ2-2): KAGVTQTPRYLIKTRGQQVTLSCSPISGHRSVSWYQQTPGQGLQFLFEYFSETQRNKGNFPGRFSGRQFSNSRSEMNVSTLELGDSALYLCASSFGAGVPGELFFGEGSRLTVL.

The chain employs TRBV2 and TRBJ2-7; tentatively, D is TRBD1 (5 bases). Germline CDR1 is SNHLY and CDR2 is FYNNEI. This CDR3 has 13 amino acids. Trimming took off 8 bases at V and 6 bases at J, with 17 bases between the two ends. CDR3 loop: CASVRAPASEQYF. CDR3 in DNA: TGTGCCAGCGTCAGGGCCCCGGCGTCCGAGCAGTACTTC.

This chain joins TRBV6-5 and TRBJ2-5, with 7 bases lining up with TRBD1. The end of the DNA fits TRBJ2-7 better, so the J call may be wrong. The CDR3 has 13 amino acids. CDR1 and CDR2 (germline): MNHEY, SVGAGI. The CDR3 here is CATKDRIHYEQYF. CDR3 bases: TGTGCCACCAAGGACAGGATCCATTACGAGCAGTACTTC.

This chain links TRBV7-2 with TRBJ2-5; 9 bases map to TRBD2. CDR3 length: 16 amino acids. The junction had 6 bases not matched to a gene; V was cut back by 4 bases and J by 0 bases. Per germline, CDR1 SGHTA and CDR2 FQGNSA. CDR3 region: CASSSPSGVYQETQYF. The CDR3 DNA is TGTGCCAGCAGCTCCCCTAGCGGGGTGTACCAAGAGACCCAGTACTTC. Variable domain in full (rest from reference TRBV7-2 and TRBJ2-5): GAGVSQSPSNKVTEKGKDVELRCDPISGHTALYWYRQSLGQGLEFLIYFQGNSAPDKSGLPSDRFSAERTGGSVSTLTIQRTQQEDSAVYLCASSSPSGVYQETQYFGPGTRLLVL.

CDR3 amino acids: CASKGTVFSGNTIYF. The CDR3 DNA sequence: TGTGCCAGTAAAGGGACAGTCTTCTCTGGAAACACCATATATTTT. This chain joins TRBV19 and TRBJ1-3, with TRBD1 identical over 7 bases. Looked up from germline, CDR1 is LNHDA and CDR2 is SQIVND (reference sequence). The trim removed 7 bases at V and 0 bases at J, leaving 6 bases unmatched. The CDR3 spans 15 residues.

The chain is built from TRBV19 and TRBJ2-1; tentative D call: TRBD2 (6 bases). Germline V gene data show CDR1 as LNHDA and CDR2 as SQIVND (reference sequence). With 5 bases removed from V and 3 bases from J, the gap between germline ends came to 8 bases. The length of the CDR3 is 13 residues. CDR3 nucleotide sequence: TGTGCCAGTAGTGCGGGGAACTACAATGAGCAGTTCTTC. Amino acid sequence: CASSAGNYNEQFF.

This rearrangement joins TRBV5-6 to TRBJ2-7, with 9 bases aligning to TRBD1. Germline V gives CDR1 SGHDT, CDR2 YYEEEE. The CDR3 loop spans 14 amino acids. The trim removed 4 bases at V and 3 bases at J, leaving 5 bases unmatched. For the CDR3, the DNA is TGTGCCAGCAGCCTTACAGGGGGCGGCTACGAGCAGTACTTC. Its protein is CASSLTGGGYEQYF.

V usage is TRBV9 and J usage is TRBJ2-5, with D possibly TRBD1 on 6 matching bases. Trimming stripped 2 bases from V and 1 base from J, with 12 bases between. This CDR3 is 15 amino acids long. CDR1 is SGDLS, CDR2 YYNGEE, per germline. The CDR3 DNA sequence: TGTGCCAGCAGCGTTCTTAGACAGGCCCAAGAGACCCAGTACTTC. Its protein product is CASSVLRQAQETQYF.

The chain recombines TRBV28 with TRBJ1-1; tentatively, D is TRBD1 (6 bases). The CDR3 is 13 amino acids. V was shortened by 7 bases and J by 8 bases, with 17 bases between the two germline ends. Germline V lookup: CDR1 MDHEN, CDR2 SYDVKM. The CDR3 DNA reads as TGTGCCAGCAAAACCCTGGGGGCGCACGAAGCTTTCTTT. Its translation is CASKTLGAHEAFF.

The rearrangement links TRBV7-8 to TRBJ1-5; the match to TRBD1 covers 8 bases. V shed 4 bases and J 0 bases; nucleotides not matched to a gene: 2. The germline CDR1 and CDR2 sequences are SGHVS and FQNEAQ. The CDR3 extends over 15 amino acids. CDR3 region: CASSSGGYSNQPQHF. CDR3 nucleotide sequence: TGTGCCAGCAGCTCAGGGGGCTATAGCAATCAGCCCCAGCATTTT. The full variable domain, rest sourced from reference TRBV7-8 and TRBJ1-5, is GAGVSQSPRYKVAKRGQDVALRCDPISGHVSLFWYQQALGQGPEFLTYFQNEAQLDKSGLPSDRFFAERPEGSVSTLKIQRTQQEDSAVYLCASSSGGYSNQPQHFGDGTRLSIL.